A selection of T cell receptor beta chains follows, all from one sample in a study of blood T cell repertoires in COVID-19. The assay was immunoSEQ multiplex PCR, and TCRdb's table has in-frame clones only and misses some. The sample records about 140,000 clones, about 86% being singletons. The material sequenced was peripheral blood. The receptors shown here come from a human donor in a cohort sampled during active COVID-19. Both conserved end residues are part of each CDR3. D genes are given only for firm matches. Some rows mark clone size as missing; the rest say once, few, many or name a class of expanded clone.

V gene	J gene	CDR3 length	D gene	clone size	CDR3 DNA	CDR3 protein
TRBV5-5	TRBJ1-4	15	NA	NA	TGTGCCAGCAGCTTGGAGGGGATGGCGAGGGAAAAACTGTTTTTT	CASSLEGMAREKLFF
TRBV18	TRBJ2-7	15	TRBD1	few	TGTGCCAGCTCACCACTGGGACAGGGGTGGGACGAGCAGTACTTC	CASSPLGQGWDEQYF
TRBV7-8	TRBJ2-5	13	TRBD2	NA	TGTGCCAGCAGATTAGCGGGGAGAGAGACCCAGTACTTC	CASRLAGRETQYF
TRBV3-1/TRBV3-2	TRBJ1-1	14	NA	NA	TGTGCCAGCAGCCAAGTCAGCCAGGGCACTGAAGCTTTCTTT	CASSQVSQGTEAFF
TRBV19	TRBJ2-1	16	TRBD2	NA	TGTGCCAGTAGTTTACGGACTAGCGGGATATACAATGAGCAGTTCTTC	CASSLRTSGIYNEQFF
TRBV7-2	TRBJ1-1	14	NA	NA	TGTGCCAGCAGGTACTCAGGGACTAACACTGAAGCTTTCTTT	CASRYSGTNTEAFF
TRBV6-6	TRBJ2-3	18	TRBD2	NA	TGTGCCAGCAGTCATCGGGGGACTAGCGGGAGAGGTAGTTATACGCAGTATTTT	CASSHRGTSGRGSYTQYF
TRBV4-3	TRBJ2-7	16	TRBD2	NA	TGCGCCAGCAGCCAAGACGGCGGGAGTAAAGCCTACGAGCAGTACTTC	CASSQDGGSKAYEQYF
TRBV5-6	TRBJ2-2	18	TRBD2	once	TGTGCCAGCAGCTTGGAGCGGGAGGGCTTGGTGTTGGCCGGGGAGCTGTTTTTT	CASSLEREGLVLAGELFF
TRBV27	TRBJ2-1	14	TRBD2	NA	TGTGCCAGCACCTCACCTAGCGGGAGCGTTGAGCAGTTCTTC	CASTSPSGSVEQFF
TRBV19	TRBJ2-6	18	NA	NA	TGTGCCAGTAGTAGCTCGGGGGGCGATTCGTCTGGGGCCAACGTCCTGACTTTC	CASSSSGGDSSGANVLTF
TRBV5-6	TRBJ1-1	15	TRBD1	NA	TGTGCCAGCAGCTCCCTGGACAGGGTGAACACTGAAGCTTTCTTT	CASSSLDRVNTEAFF
TRBV28	TRBJ2-7	14	NA	NA	TGTGCCAGCAGTCCTACGAGGGCTACCTACGAGCAGTACTTC	CASSPTRATYEQYF
TRBV6-5	TRBJ2-5	15	TRBD2	many	TGTGCCAGCAGTTACTCCTTAGCGGGAGCAGAGACCCAGTACTTC	CASSYSLAGAETQYF
TRBV9	TRBJ2-1	15	TRBD2	once	TGTGCCAGCAGCGTAGCTACTAGCGGGAGAAGTGAGCAGTTCTTC	CASSVATSGRSEQFF
TRBV20-1	TRBJ1-2	13	NA	NA	TGCAGTGCTAGTTCGGGGGTTAACTATGGCTACACCTTC	CSASSGVNYGYTF
TRBV9	TRBJ2-1	14	NA	NA	TGTGCCAGCAGCGGCGGAGGATTTTACAATGAGCAGTTCTTC	CASSGGGFYNEQFF
TRBV7-2	TRBJ1-1	14	NA	once	TGTGCCAGCAGCGAATACAGGGTGAACACTGAAGCTTTCTTT	CASSEYRVNTEAFF
TRBV9	TRBJ2-3	18	TRBD1	NA	TGTGCCAGCAGCGTAGCTACCCCGGGACAGGTGGGAGCAGATACGCAGTATTTT	CASSVATPGQVGADTQYF
TRBV18	TRBJ1-1	13	NA	NA	TGTGCCAGCTCACCACAACAGAACACTGAAGCTTTCTTT	CASSPQQNTEAFF
TRBV4-1	TRBJ2-7	19	NA	NA	TGCGCCAGCAGCCAAGAGGAGGAAAGGAGCGATCGCCCTGCCTACGAGCAGTACTTC	CASSQEEERSDRPAYEQYF
TRBV28	TRBJ1-4	15	TRBD1	NA	TGTGCCAGCAGTTTTGCAACAGGGGTAAGGGAAAAACTGTTTTTT	CASSFATGVREKLFF